The 23 T cell receptor beta chains below were found in one sample sequenced in a study of T cells in Graves' hyperthyroidism and ophthalmopathy. What was amplified from RNA transcripts were TCR beta CDR3 regions. The HTBI primer set served for first-round RT-PCR of the TCR CDR3. Each CDR3 protein is one row after TCRdb ran MiXCR on the multiplex PCR reads. Of hundreds of thousands of distinct CDR3 sequences listed, around 15% are singletons. The sequenced sample was blood. These receptors were collected from a woman aged 40 to 50 with Graves' ophthalmopathy.

This chain connects TRBV24-1 to TRBJ2-5; possibly TRBD1 for D (6 bases). Trimming stripped 1 base from V and 4 bases from J, with 9 bases between. Per germline, CDR1 KGHDR and CDR2 SFDVKD. The CDR3 loop spans 14 amino acids. The CDR3 sequence is CATSDLGTLETQYF. CDR3 in DNA: TGTGCCACCAGTGATTTAGGGACACTAGAGACCCAGTACTTC.

This clonotype was counted only a few times. One end of the junction varies from germline; a read error may be responsible. The V gene is TRBV27, the J gene TRBJ1-1; a possible D gene is TRBD1 (5 bases). Germline CDR1 and CDR2: MNHEY and SMNVEV (reference sequence). The CDR3 extends over 15 amino acids. The CDR3 loop is CTSSLSEAGFTEAFF. The DNA for the CDR3 is TGTACCAGCAGTTTATCCGAGGCAGGGTTCACTGAAGCTTTCTTT.

This clonotype was counted ten times or more. The V and J genes are TRBV28 and TRBJ1-5, with D possibly matching TRBD1 (6 bases). Germline lookup yields CDR1 MDHEN and CDR2 SYDVKM. The germline V and J ends were trimmed by 11 bases and 6 bases, with 20 bases remaining between them. This CDR3 comprises 14 residues. In nucleotides, the CDR3 is TGTGCCGCCGAACAGGGTACTTTTTCTCAGCCCCAGCATTTT. Translating it yields CAAEQGTFSQPQHF.

This clonotype came up many times. The chain recombines TRBV6-2 or TRBV6-3 with TRBJ2-7; tentative D call: TRBD1 (6 bases). The CDR3 is 16 residues long. Between the trimmed V and J ends, which lost 6 bases and 0 bases, there was a span of 18 bases. CDR1 MNHEY and CDR2 SVGEGT come from the germline V gene. The CDR3 reads CASSLEWTTGSYEQYF. The CDR3 nucleotides are TGTGCCAGCAGCCTGGAGTGGACGACAGGCTCCTACGAGCAGTACTTC.

This clonotype was seen ten or more times. The chain couples TRBV5-1 to TRBJ1-2; D remains unclear. Germline V lookup: CDR1 SGHRS, CDR2 YFSETQ. V lost 0 bases, J lost 4 bases, and 10 bases lay in between. The CDR3 contains 14 residues. In nucleotides, the CDR3 is TGCGCCAGCAGCTTGGAAGGCGGTTCCTATGGCTACACCTTC. It translates to CASSLEGGSYGYTF.

A note on this clonotype: Since no conserved phenylalanine or tryptophan closes the CDR3, a read error is the likely cause. This chain joins TRBV12-3 or TRBV12-4 and TRBJ1-1; D gene uncertain. The CDR3 has 14 amino acids. V dropped 3 bases and J dropped 4 bases, with 12 bases sitting between them. The CDR3 reads CASSFGVSATEAFL. The CDR3 DNA reads TGTGCCAGCAGTTTCGGGGTGTCTGCCACTGAAGCTTTCCTT.

This clonotype was counted many times. The chain has TRBV2 and TRBJ2-5; 7 bases align to TRBD2. V gave up 5 bases and J gave up 3 bases; unmatched junction bases: 6. The CDR3 totals 14 residues. Germline lookup yields CDR1 SNHLY and CDR2 FYNNEI. The CDR3 DNA sequence: TGTGCCAGCAGTTTTAGGGAGGGAAAAGAGACCCAGTACTTC. Protein: CASSFREGKETQYF.

This clonotype was detected many times. The V call is TRBV20-1, the J call TRBJ1-5; tentative D call: TRBD1 (5 bases). CDR3 size: 15 residues. Germline CDR1 is DFQATT and CDR2 is SNEGSKA (reference sequence). V was cut by 1 base and J by 2 bases, with 12 bases left in between. CDR3 residues: CSARAQDSRNQPQHF. The DNA of the CDR3 is TGCAGTGCTAGAGCCCAAGACAGCCGCAATCAGCCCCAGCATTTT.

This chain links TRBV20-1 with TRBJ1-5; D gene uncertain. Germline V lookup: CDR1 DFQATT, CDR2 SNEGSKA (reference sequence). Trimming left V 3 bases short and J 4 bases short, with 13 bases between. This CDR3 is built from 14 residues. Here the CDR3 reads CSARGGSENQPQHF. The CDR3 DNA sequence: TGCAGTGCTAGGGGCGGCAGCGAAAATCAGCCCCAGCATTTT.

The CDR3 reads CASSKPQGGTEAFF. The CDR3 region has the DNA TGTGCCAGCAGTAAGCCACAGGGAGGGACTGAAGCTTTCTTT. The V call is TRBV6-2 or TRBV6-3, the J call TRBJ1-1, with TRBD1 as a possible D gene (6 bases). Germline V lookup: CDR1 MNHEY, CDR2 SVGEGT. The CDR3 consists of 14 residues. V lost 5 bases to trimming and J lost 5 bases, with 15 bases between them.

There are a few counts of this clonotype. The V and J genes are TRBV12-3 or TRBV12-4 and TRBJ1-5; D is uncertain. The CDR3 is 14 residues long. V was pared by 2 bases and J by 7 bases, with 12 bases between. Written as DNA, the CDR3 is TGTGCCAGCAGTTTATTTGGGGTGAGGCAGCCCCAGCATTTT. It yields the protein CASSLFGVRQPQHF.

This clonotype was seen at least ten times. V is TRBV4-2 and J is TRBJ1-1; 7 positions agree with TRBD1. The CDR3 covers 15 residues. With V trimmed by 3 bases and J by 5 bases, 9 bases remained unmatched. Germline assignment: CDR1 LGHNA and CDR2 YNFKEQ. This CDR3 is CASSHGTEGQTEAFF. CDR3 nucleotide sequence: TGTGCCAGCAGCCACGGTACAGAGGGACAGACTGAAGCTTTCTTT.

The rearrangement joins TRBV4-3 to TRBJ1-1; a weak D match, TRBD1 (6 bases). The V and J ends lost 0 bases and 3 bases respectively, with 11 bases between them. Germline lookup yields CDR1 LGHNA and CDR2 YSLEER. The CDR3 contains 15 residues. CDR3 residues: CASSQDRGGYTEAFF. In DNA, the CDR3 is TGCGCCAGCAGCCAAGATCGCGGGGGCTACACTGAAGCTTTCTTT.

This clonotype was recorded a few times. The rearrangement uses TRBV12-3 or TRBV12-4 and TRBJ1-2; D is unclear. Trimming pared 0 bases from V and 7 bases from J, leaving 12 bases between. This CDR3 contains 14 residues. In DNA form, the CDR3 reads TGTGCCAGCAGTTTAGCGCGGGAGTATAGTGGCTACACCTTC. Translated: CASSLAREYSGYTF.

In this sample, this clonotype turned up many times. The chain links TRBV20-1 to TRBJ2-5; TRBD2 might be the D (6 bases). The CDR3 loop spans 16 amino acids. CDR1 and CDR2 (germline): DFQATT, SNEGSKA (reference sequence). V gave up 0 bases and J gave up 1 base, with 15 bases separating them. CDR3 nucleotides: TGCAGTGCTAGAGATCCCATAGCGGCCTCCCAAGAGACCCAGTACTTC. Its translation: CSARDPIAASQETQYF.

The gene calls are TRBV5-4 and TRBJ2-7; D is unclear. This CDR3 has 14 residues. Germline values: CDR1 SGHNT, CDR2 YYREEE (reference sequence). Deletions cut 3 bases from V and 4 bases from J, with 14 bases between. The CDR3 loop is CASSSAVYAYEQYF. Here the CDR3 DNA reads TGTGCCAGCAGCTCCGCCGTTTATGCATACGAGCAGTACTTC.

The CDR3 DNA reads TGTGCCAGCACGAGCCAAGAGACCCAGTACTTC. Amino acids: CASTSQETQYF. The chain recombines TRBV28 with TRBJ2-5; no definite D call. Trimming removed 7 bases at V and 1 base at J, with 4 bases between. The CDR3 covers 11 residues. Germline CDR1 MDHEN, CDR2 SYDVKM.

There are many counts of this clonotype. The chain joins TRBV7-6 to TRBJ2-2; D may match TRBD1 or TRBD2 (5 bases each). The CDR3 covers 16 residues. The germline V gene encodes CDR1 SGHVS and CDR2 FNYEAQ. The V gene lost 8 bases and the J gene lost 0 bases, with 16 bases spanning the gap. In DNA, the CDR3 is TGTGCCAGCGGACGATTCCGGGACGCGAACACCGGGGAGCTGTTTTTT. It encodes CASGRFRDANTGELFF.

Ten or more counts support this clonotype. The V gene is TRBV7-3, the J gene TRBJ1-2, with D tentatively TRBD1 (6 bases). The V gene lost 5 bases and the J gene lost 4 bases, with 17 bases spanning the gap. Germline assignment: CDR1 SGHTA and CDR2 FQGTGA. CDR3 length equals 15 residues. CDR3 nucleotide sequence: TGTGCCAGCAGCCCGACCTCGGACAGCCCCTATGGCTACACCTTC. Amino acid sequence: CASSPTSDSPYGYTF.

This clonotype was seen many times. The V gene is TRBV19, the J gene TRBJ2-7; tentative D call: TRBD2 (6 bases). There are 14 residues in the CDR3. Trimming removed 9 bases at V and 0 bases at J, with 15 bases between. The germline V gene encodes CDR1 LNHDA and CDR2 SQIVND (reference sequence). The CDR3 is CASNVGGISYEQYF. CDR3 sequence (DNA): TGTGCCAGCAACGTCGGGGGAATCTCCTACGAGCAGTACTTC. Complete variable domain (other parts from reference TRBV19 and TRBJ2-7): DGGITQSPKYLFRKEGQNVTLSCEQNLNHDAMYWYRQDPGQGLRLIYYSQIVNDFQKGDIAEGYSVSREKKESFPLTVTSAQKNPTAFYLCASNVGGISYEQYFGPGTRLTVT.

This clonotype came up many times. V and J are TRBV29-1 and TRBJ1-1; the D is unclear. The germline V gene encodes CDR1 SQVTM and CDR2 ANQGSEA. Trimming left V 4 bases short and J 2 bases short, with 8 bases between. The length of the CDR3 is 12 residues. CDR3 sequence reads: CSVGRPNTEAFF. CDR3 in DNA: TGCAGCGTTGGCAGACCCAACACTGAAGCTTTCTTT. The full variable domain, with the rest looked up from reference TRBV29-1 and TRBJ1-1, is SAVISQKPSRDICQRGTSLTIQCQVDSQVTMMFWYRQQPGQSLTLIATANQGSEATYESGFVIDKFPISRPNLTFSTLTVSNMSPEDSSIYLCSVGRPNTEAFFGQGTRLTVV.

The sample holds many counts of this clonotype. CDR3 coding DNA: TGTGCCAGCAGTTCGGGACAGGGGCAAGAGCAGTACTTC. Its protein product is CASSSGQGQEQYF. This sequence joins TRBV12-3 or TRBV12-4 and TRBJ2-7; 10 positions match TRBD1. Losses at the gene ends were 4 bases for V and 7 bases for J; bases not matched to a gene: 4. This CDR3 region has 13 residues.

V is TRBV20-1 and J is TRBJ2-1; the D is unclear. CDR1 DFQATT and CDR2 SNEGSKA come from the germline V gene (reference sequence). The CDR3 extends over 14 amino acids. V gave up 1 base and J gave up 3 bases, with 10 bases separating them. The CDR3 DNA sequence: TGCAGTGCTAGAGGACCAATTAACTACAATGAGCAGTTCTTC. Translating it yields CSARGPINYNEQFF.